Detailed here is one TCR beta chain. This clonotype was picked up one time. Its antigen has not been determined. The record has no base qualities; no much larger clone is one base away. A read on its own is weak evidence. The CDR3 measures 13 amino acids from cysteine to phenylalanine. Left in the record is the CDR3 DNA by itself, 39 bases read in frame from the first base. For CDR1 and CDR2, the germline V gene (reference sequence) lists SEHNR and FQNEAQ. Cut back by 5 bases and 9 bases, the V and J ends lie 14 bases apart. Sequencer: Illumina NovaSeq 6000. TCRalpha and TCRbeta cDNA libraries were constructed by 5'RACE with constant-segment primers, with sample barcodes and unique molecular identifiers being introduced. Trizol reagent was used to extract RNA from every sample. Library amplification was performed in two PCR steps, and a second sample barcode and Illumina TruSeq adapters were introduced in the second step. Libraries were sequenced on an Illumina NovaSeq with 2 x 150 bp paired-end reads. In the source study's methods: The reads were demultiplexed and collapsed into UMI-guided consensus sequences using migec v1.2.7. Using mixcr v2.1.11, UMI consensuses were aligned to TRA and TRB V and J templates and then assembled into clonotypes. A clonotype was counted as expanded or contracted only when both edgeR and NoisET called the clonotype significant, with the noise models trained on biological replicates. For edgeR calls, a false discovery rate-adjusted p below 0.01 and a log2 fold-change threshold of 1 were applied. As an exploratory analysis of dynamics, max-normalized trajectories of the 1000 most abundant clonotypes were examined by PCA with hierarchical clustering. Separately sequenced CD4+ and CD8+ repertoires were used to assign a CD4 or CD8 phenotype to each responding clone. Using fastp at Q25 and MiXCR, TCRdb reprocessed the public reads and kept productive beta chains. Each CDR3 protein gets just one entry, which takes the most common genes and DNA from the rows behind it. The V and J calls were determined by TCRdb, not by the authors. This sample comprises 110,000 or so distinct CDR3 sequences, about a fifth of them detected only once. The ten largest clonotypes hold 41% of the sample.

This sample stems from a study of T-cell memory formation after mild COVID-19 listed by TCRdb under 2021. At the level of the whole study: Most TCR sequence clusters were specific to one of the two donors. Two young, previously healthy adult volunteers, one female and one male, were included in the cohort. Longitudinal TCRalpha and TCRbeta repertoire sequencing tracked T-cell clones expanding and contracting after mild COVID-19 in two donors. What the research found in general, with its limitations: Contracting CD4+ clones turned up mainly in the CM and EM memory subsets, whereas EMRA was where CD8+ clones were enriched. Only a couple of mild cases were covered in the study, and larger cohorts including severe cases with pre-infection samples were considered necessary. SARS-CoV-2 specificity of the second-wave clones peaking on day 37 was not confirmed. Some responding clones were detected in pre-infection memory, suggesting pre-existing cross-reactive memory T cells joined the SARS-CoV-2 response. Clones contracting from day 15 to 85 had balanced CD4/CD8 phenotypes, while a second wave expanding from day 15 to 37 was biased towards CD4+.

Ficoll-Paque density gradient centrifugation was the method used to isolate PBMCs. The clonotype was recovered from a man aged 18 to 30 who had mild COVID-19 (a few samples of this study predate the infection). The sample titles of this study are shuffled in the database, so cell type and time point are left out; the donor was told from shared clones. Rearrangement joined TRBV7-9 to TRBJ2-1; the D call could be TRBD1 or TRBD2, with each sharing 5 bases. Material for sequencing was PBMCs or a T cell subset sorted from them (not recorded which). CDR3 region: CASSHPGTSEQFF. The sequence in DNA is TGTGCCAGCAGCCATCCCGGGACCTCTGAGCAGTTCTTC.